The 22 T cell receptor beta chains reported below all come from one sample, sequenced in a study of graft-versus-host responses after intestinal transplantation. The antigens these receptors bind are not known. Assay used: immunoSEQ multiplex PCR; TCRdb lists only in-frame clones, some missing. Among roughly 100,000 clones, 92% were seen once, and the ten largest hold about 0.07%. The specimen comprised unstimulated CD8+ T cells sorted from spleen or lymph node cells, sampled before transplant. These receptors came from a human donor who was the organ donor for an intestinal transplant.

The chain uses TRBV4-1 and TRBJ2-5; D might be TRBD2 (5 bases). This CDR3 is built from 17 residues. Trimming removed 1 base at V and 4 bases at J, with 19 bases between. Germline assignment: CDR1 MGHRA and CDR2 YSYEKL. The CDR3 nucleotides read TGCGCCAGCAGCCAAGGCAGATATGACGACTATGTAGAGACCCAGTACTTC. This gives the protein CASSQGRYDDYVETQYF.

The rearrangement joins TRBV19 to TRBJ2-1, with 8 bases fitting TRBD2. Germline CDR1 and CDR2: LNHDA and SQIVND (reference sequence). The J segment lost 4 bases and the V segment lost 5 bases, leaving 4 bases of the junction unmatched. The CDR3 sequence is 14 residues long. The CDR3 nucleotides read TGTGCCAGTAGTGCCGGGACTAGGTACAATGAGCAGTTCTTC. Translating it yields CASSAGTRYNEQFF. Variable domain in full (rest from reference TRBV19 and TRBJ2-1): DGGITQSPKYLFRKEGQNVTLSCEQNLNHDAMYWYRQDPGQGLRLIYYSQIVNDFQKGDIAEGYSVSREKKESFPLTVTSAQKNPTAFYLCASSAGTRYNEQFFGPGTRLTVL.

This rearrangement joins TRBV19 to TRBJ2-4; TRBD1 aligns across 7 bases. This CDR3 is built from 15 residues. Trimming took 2 bases from V and 11 from J; bases not matched to a gene: 12. CDR1 is LNHDA and CDR2 is SQIVND in the germline V gene (reference sequence). The CDR3: CASSITDGSGGVQYF. Here the CDR3 DNA reads TGTGCCAGTAGTATAACCGATGGCTCAGGGGGAGTTCAGTACTTC.

The gene calls are TRBV4-1 and TRBJ1-5; 7 bases are shared with TRBD1. The CDR3 is made up of 13 amino acids. The germline V gene has CDR1 MGHRA and CDR2 YSYEKL. V dropped 4 bases and J dropped 5; count of bases not matched to a gene: 2. The CDR3 region has the DNA TGCGCCAGCAGCCCGGGACAGTATCAGCCCCAGCATTTT. Protein: CASSPGQYQPQHF.

The V gene is TRBV5-4, the J gene TRBJ1-2; a weak D match, TRBD1 (6 bases). The CDR3 has 15 residues. Trimming cost V 4 bases and J 5 bases, with 18 bases left between them. CDR1 and CDR2 from the germline V gene are SGHNT and YYREEE (reference sequence). CDR3 in DNA: TGTGCCAGCAGCACAAACAGGGCACCGATTTATGGCTACACCTTC. This codes for CASSTNRAPIYGYTF.

With regard to this clone: A junction end diverges from the germline sequence, so it may reflect a read error. The rearrangement links TRBV4-2 to TRBJ2-5; 10 bases map to TRBD1. In germline, CDR1 is LGHNA, CDR2 YNFKEQ. The length of the CDR3 is 16 residues. This CDR3 is CASSPRDRGGVEAQYF. CDR3 bases: TGTGCCAGCAGCCCCCGGGACAGGGGAGGGGTAGAGGCCCAGTACTTC.

The V gene is TRBV30, the J gene TRBJ2-5; the match to TRBD2 covers 7 bases. Germline lookup yields CDR1 GTSNPN and CDR2 SVGIG (reference sequence). The CDR3 extends over 12 amino acids. Germline trimming cut 8 bases from V and 5 bases from J; bases unmatched to any gene: 8. Here the CDR3 DNA reads TGTGCCGGATGGGGGGGAAGGGAGACCCAGTACTTC. Encoded protein: CAGWGGRETQYF.

The chain uses TRBV7-9 and TRBJ1-4; 7 bases agree with TRBD1. The germline gives CDR1 SEHNR, CDR2 FQNEAQ (reference sequence). With V trimmed by 5 bases and J by 7 bases, 10 bases remained unmatched. The CDR3 extends over 15 amino acids. DNA for the CDR3: TGTGCCAGCAGCCCACTAAGGAGGGGGCGTGAAAAACTGTTTTTT. Translated, it gives CASSPLRRGREKLFF.

The genes are TRBV27 and TRBJ1-1; D is unresolved. This CDR3 is 16 amino acids long. The germline V gene has CDR1 MNHEY and CDR2 SMNVEV (reference sequence). With 4 bases removed from V and 3 bases from J, the gap between germline ends came to 18 bases. The chain's CDR3 is CASSSVGSGFDTEAFF. The CDR3 DNA reads as TGTGCCAGCAGTTCGGTCGGGTCGGGGTTTGACACTGAAGCTTTCTTT.

The chain couples TRBV13 to TRBJ2-5; D is ambiguous. CDR3 length equals 18 residues. Germline CDR1 and CDR2: PRHDT and FYEKMQ (reference sequence). Trimming pared 2 bases from V and 5 bases from J, leaving 24 bases between. The CDR3 is CASSLRSTANSLRETQYF. The CDR3 DNA reads as TGTGCCAGCAGCTTAAGGTCGACGGCGAATAGTCTGCGGGAGACCCAGTACTTC.

V is TRBV5-8 and J is TRBJ2-5; weak D call: TRBD1 (6 bases). This CDR3 is built from 17 residues. Germline loops: CDR1 SGHTS, CDR2 YDEGEE. V was cut by 1 base and J by 2 bases, with 18 bases left in between. The CDR3 loop reads CASSLRRGGWGQETQYF. CDR3 bases: TGTGCCAGCAGCTTGAGGCGAGGGGGTTGGGGACAAGAGACCCAGTACTTC.

For the CDR3, the DNA is TGTGCCAGCAGGCTGACAGCTTTGAACACTGAAGCTTTCTTT. It codes for CASRLTALNTEAFF. This chain uses TRBV6-1 with TRBJ1-1, with D tentatively TRBD1 (5 bases). Germline lookup yields CDR1 MNHNS and CDR2 SASEGT. With 6 bases removed from V and 0 bases from J, the gap between germline ends came to 11 bases. The CDR3 sequence is 14 residues long.

This chain connects TRBV18 to TRBJ2-7; 8 bases map to TRBD1. Germline CDR1 reads KGHSH; CDR2 reads LQKENI. The CDR3 is 16 residues long. The junction had 12 bases not matched to a gene; V was cut back by 3 bases and J by 5 bases. The CDR3, as DNA: TGTGCCAGCTCACCGCCGTTTTGGACAGGGATACACGAGCAGTACTTC. Residues: CASSPPFWTGIHEQYF.

The chain joins TRBV2 to TRBJ2-3; 15 bases align to TRBD2. Germline V gives CDR1 SNHLY, CDR2 FYNNEI. V lost 8 bases and J lost 4; bases outside the gene matches: 13. The CDR3 totals 18 residues. The CDR3 spells CASPGGLAGGIMADTQYF. The CDR3 nucleotides read TGTGCCAGCCCCGGGGGACTAGCGGGGGGAATAATGGCAGATACGCAGTATTTT.

This clone appeared a single time. The chain combines TRBV6-1 with TRBJ2-7; tentative D call: TRBD1 (7 bases). This CDR3 contains 15 residues. Trimming took 5 bases from V and 4 from J, leaving 18 bases between them. Germline assignment: CDR1 MNHNS and CDR2 SASEGT. CDR3: CASSWRGPGPYEQYF. CDR3 DNA: TGTGCCAGCAGTTGGAGGGGGCCCGGCCCGTACGAGCAGTACTTC.

The V and J genes are TRBV4-1 and TRBJ1-2; 9 bases agree with TRBD1. CDR1 is MGHRA, CDR2 YSYEKL, per germline. With 3 bases clipped from V and 7 bases from J, the junction kept 9 bases outside the gene matches. The CDR3 runs to 15 residues. The CDR3 DNA is TGCGCCAGCAGCCACTACGGACAGGGGAGATCTGGCTACACCTTC. Amino acids: CASSHYGQGRSGYTF.

This rearrangement joins TRBV5-6 to TRBJ2-7, with TRBD2 matching 12 bases. The junction had 10 bases not matched to a gene; V was cut back by 1 base and J by 5 bases. Germline V gene data show CDR1 as SGHDT and CDR2 as YYEEEE. The length of the CDR3 is 17 residues. This CDR3 is CASSLWLAGGPVDEQYF. The CDR3 DNA follows: TGTGCCAGCAGCTTGTGGCTAGCGGGAGGGCCGGTGGACGAGCAGTACTTC.

The chain combines TRBV6-4 with TRBJ2-5; TRBD1 might be the D (5 bases). CDR3 size: 9 residues. CDR1 MRHNA and CDR2 SNTAGT come from the germline V gene. V lost 7 bases and J 11 bases, leaving 8 bases between the germline ends. The CDR3 loop reads CASIPGQYF. The CDR3 coding sequence is TGTGCCAGCATACCAGGGCAGTACTTC.

This rearrangement joins TRBV6-5 to TRBJ2-7; a weak D match, TRBD1 (6 bases). The CDR3 length is 14 residues. V lost 7 bases and J lost 5, with 18 bases in between. The germline V gene has CDR1 MNHEY and CDR2 SVGAGI. CDR3 sequence reads: CASTTGTKGNEQYF. The CDR3, as DNA: TGTGCCAGCACGACCGGGACAAAAGGGAACGAGCAGTACTTC.

This chain links TRBV11-2 with TRBJ2-7; 9 bases are a match to TRBD2. This CDR3 has 17 amino acids. Germline assignment: CDR1 SGHAT and CDR2 FQNNGV. V gave up 5 bases and J gave up 5 bases; unmatched junction bases: 16. The CDR3 DNA follows: TGTGCCAGCAGCCCAGGGAGCCTGAGCGGGAGGATCCACGAGCAGTACTTC. This codes for CASSPGSLSGRIHEQYF. Variable domain in full (rest from reference TRBV11-2 and TRBJ2-7): EAGVAQSPRYKIIEKRQSVAFWCNPISGHATLYWYQQILGQGPKLLIQFQNNGVVDDSQLPKDRFSAERLKGVDSTLKIQPAKLEDSAVYLCASSPGSLSGRIHEQYFGPGTRLTVT.

The chain recombines TRBV27 with TRBJ2-6; TRBD1 matches 7 bases. This CDR3 spans 17 amino acids. The germline V gene encodes CDR1 MNHEY and CDR2 SMNVEV (reference sequence). Trimming cost V 1 base and J 4 bases; bases outside gene matches: 7. In nucleotides, the CDR3 is TGTGCCAGCAGTTTATTTGAGGGGGCTCTCGGGGCCAACGTCCTGACTTTC. Its protein is CASSLFEGALGANVLTF.

The rearrangement joins TRBV27 to TRBJ1-5; no definite D call. CDR1 MNHEY and CDR2 SMNVEV come from the germline V gene (reference sequence). V lost 2 bases to trimming and J lost 2 bases, with 7 bases between them. The CDR3 sequence is 14 residues long. CDR3 loop: CASSLGTGNQPQHF. CDR3 sequence (DNA): TGTGCCAGCAGTTTAGGTACAGGCAATCAGCCCCAGCATTTT.